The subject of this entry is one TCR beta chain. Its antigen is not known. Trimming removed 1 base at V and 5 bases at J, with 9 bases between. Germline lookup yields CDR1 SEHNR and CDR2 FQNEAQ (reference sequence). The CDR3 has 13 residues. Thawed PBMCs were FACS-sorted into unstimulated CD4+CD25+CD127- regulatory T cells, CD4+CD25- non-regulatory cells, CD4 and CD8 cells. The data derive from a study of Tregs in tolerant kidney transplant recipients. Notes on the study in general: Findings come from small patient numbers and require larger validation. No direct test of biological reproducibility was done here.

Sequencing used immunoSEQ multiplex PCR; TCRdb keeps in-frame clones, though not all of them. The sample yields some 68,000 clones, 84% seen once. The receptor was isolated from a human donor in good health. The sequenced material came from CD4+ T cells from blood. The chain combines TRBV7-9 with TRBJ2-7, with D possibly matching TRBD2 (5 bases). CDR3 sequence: CASSLGTADEQYF. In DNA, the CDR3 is TGTGCCAGCAGCTTAGGGACTGCGGACGAGCAGTACTTC.